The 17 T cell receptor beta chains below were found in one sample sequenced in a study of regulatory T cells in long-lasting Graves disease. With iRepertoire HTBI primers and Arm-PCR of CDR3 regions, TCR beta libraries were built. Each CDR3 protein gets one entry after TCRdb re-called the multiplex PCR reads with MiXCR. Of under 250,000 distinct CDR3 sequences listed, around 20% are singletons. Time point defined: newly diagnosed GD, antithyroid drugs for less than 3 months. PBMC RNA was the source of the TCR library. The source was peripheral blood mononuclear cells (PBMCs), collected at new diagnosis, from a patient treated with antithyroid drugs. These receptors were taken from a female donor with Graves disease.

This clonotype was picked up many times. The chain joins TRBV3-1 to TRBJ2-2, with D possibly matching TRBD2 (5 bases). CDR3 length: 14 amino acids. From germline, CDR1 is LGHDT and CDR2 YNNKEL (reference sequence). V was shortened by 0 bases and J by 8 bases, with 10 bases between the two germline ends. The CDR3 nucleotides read TGTGCCAGCAGCCAAGATTACCGGAGGGGGGAGCTGTTTTTT. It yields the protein CASSQDYRRGELFF.

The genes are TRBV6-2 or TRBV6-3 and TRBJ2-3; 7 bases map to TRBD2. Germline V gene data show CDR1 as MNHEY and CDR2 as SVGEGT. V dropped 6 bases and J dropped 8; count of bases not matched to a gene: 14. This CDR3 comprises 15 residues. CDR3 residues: CASRGVSGALTTQYF. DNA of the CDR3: TGTGCCAGCAGGGGTGTGAGCGGGGCCCTTACTACGCAGTATTTT.

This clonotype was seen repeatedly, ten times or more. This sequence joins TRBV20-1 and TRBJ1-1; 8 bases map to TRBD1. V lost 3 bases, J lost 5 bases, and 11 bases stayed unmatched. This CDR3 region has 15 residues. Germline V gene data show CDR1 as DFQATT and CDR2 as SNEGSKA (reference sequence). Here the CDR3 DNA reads TGCAGTGCTAGGAAGACAGGGGCGTCGGGAACTGAAGCTTTCTTT. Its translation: CSARKTGASGTEAFF.

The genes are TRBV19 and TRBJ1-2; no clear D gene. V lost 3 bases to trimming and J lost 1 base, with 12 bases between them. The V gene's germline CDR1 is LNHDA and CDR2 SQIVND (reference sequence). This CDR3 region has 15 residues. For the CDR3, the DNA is TGTGCCAGTAGTATCGGGTCTGGCCTTAACTATGGCTACACCTTC. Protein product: CASSIGSGLNYGYTF.

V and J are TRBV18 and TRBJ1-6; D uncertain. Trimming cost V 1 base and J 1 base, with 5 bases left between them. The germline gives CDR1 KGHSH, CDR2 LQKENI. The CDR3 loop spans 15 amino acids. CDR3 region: CASSPLNSYNSPLHF. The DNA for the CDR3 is TGTGCCAGCTCACCACTAAATTCCTATAATTCACCCCTCCACTTT.

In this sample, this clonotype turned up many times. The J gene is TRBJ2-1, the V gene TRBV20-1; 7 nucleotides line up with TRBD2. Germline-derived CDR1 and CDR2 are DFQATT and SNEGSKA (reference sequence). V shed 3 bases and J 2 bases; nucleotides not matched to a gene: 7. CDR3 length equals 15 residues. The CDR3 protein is CSARGRGDAYNEQFF. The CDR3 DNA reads TGCAGTGCTAGGGGCCGGGGGGACGCCTACAATGAGCAGTTCTTC.

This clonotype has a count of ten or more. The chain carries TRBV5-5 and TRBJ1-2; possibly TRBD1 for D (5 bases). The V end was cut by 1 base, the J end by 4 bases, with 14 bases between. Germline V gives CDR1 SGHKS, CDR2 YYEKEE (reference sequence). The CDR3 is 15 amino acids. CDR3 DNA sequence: TGTGCCAGCAGCTTGTGGGCAGGGTGGAGCTATGGCTACACCTTC. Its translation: CASSLWAGWSYGYTF. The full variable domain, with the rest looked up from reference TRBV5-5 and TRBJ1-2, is DAGVTQSPTHLIKTRGQQVTLRCSPISGHKSVSWYQQVLGQGPQFIFQYYEKEERGRGNFPDRFSARQFPNYSSELNVNALLLGDSALYLCASSLWAGWSYGYTFGSGTRLTVV.

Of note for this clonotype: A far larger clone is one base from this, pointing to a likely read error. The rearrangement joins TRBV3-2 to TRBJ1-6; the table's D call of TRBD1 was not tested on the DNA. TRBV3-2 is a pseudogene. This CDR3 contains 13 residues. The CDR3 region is CASNRIGTSPLHF. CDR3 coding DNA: TGTGCCAGCAACCGTATCGGGACGTCACCCCTCCACTTT.

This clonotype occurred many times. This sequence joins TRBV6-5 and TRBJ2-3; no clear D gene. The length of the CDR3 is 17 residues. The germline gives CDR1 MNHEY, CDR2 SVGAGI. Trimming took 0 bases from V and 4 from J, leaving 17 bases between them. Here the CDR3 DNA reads TGTGCCAGCAGTTACTCGACGCCGCGGCGCCCCGCAGATACGCAGTATTTT. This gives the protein CASSYSTPRRPADTQYF.

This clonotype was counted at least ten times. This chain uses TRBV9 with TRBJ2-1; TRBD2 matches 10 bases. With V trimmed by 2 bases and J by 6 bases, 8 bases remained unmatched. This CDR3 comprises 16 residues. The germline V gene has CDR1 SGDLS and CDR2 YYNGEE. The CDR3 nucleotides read TGTGCCAGCAGCGTTGTGGGACTAGCGTCCGTCAATGAGCAGTTCTTC. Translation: CASSVVGLASVNEQFF.

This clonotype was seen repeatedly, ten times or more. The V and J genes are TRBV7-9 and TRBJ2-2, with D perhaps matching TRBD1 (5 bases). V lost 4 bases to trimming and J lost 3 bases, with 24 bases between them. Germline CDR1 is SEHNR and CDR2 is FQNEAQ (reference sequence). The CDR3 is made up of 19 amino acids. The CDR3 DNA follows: TGTGCCAGCAGCTGGTTCCCCATTCCAGGGAATCGGGACACCGGGGAGCTGTTTTTT. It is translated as CASSWFPIPGNRDTGELFF.

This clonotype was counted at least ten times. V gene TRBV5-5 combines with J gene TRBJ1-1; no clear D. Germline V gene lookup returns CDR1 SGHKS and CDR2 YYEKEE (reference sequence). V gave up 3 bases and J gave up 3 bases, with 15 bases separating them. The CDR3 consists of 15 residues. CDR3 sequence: CASSWRVGSDTEAFF. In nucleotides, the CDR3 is TGTGCCAGCAGCTGGAGGGTGGGCTCGGACACTGAAGCTTTCTTT.

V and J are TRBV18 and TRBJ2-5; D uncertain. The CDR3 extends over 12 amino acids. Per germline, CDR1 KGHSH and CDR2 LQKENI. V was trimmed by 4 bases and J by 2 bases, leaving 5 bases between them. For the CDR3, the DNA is TGTGCCAGCTCACGACGACAAGAGACCCAGTACTTC. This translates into CASSRRQETQYF. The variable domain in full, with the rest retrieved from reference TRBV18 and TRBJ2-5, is NAGVMQNPRHLVRRRGQEARLRCSPMKGHSHVYWYRQLPEEGLKFMVYLQKENIIDESGMPKERFSAEFPKEGPSILRIQQVVRGDSAAYFCASSRRQETQYFGPGTRLLVL.

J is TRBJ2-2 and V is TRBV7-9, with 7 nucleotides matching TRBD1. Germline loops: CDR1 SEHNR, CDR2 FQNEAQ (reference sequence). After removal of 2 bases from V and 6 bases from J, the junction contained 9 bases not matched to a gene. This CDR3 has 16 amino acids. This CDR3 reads CASSLSRDSFSGELFF. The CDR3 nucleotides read TGTGCCAGCAGCTTATCCCGGGACAGCTTTTCCGGGGAGCTGTTTTTT.

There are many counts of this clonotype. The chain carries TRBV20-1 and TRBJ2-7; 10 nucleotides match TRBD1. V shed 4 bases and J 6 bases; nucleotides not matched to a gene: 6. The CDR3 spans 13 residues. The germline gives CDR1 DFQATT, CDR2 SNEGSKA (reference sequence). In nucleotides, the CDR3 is TGCAGTGCTATCGGGACAGGGGTCTTCGAGCAGTACTTC. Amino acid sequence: CSAIGTGVFEQYF.

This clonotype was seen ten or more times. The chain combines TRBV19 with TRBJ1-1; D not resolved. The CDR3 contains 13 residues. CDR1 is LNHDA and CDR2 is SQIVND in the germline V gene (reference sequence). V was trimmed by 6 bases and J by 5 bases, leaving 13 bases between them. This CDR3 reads CASSMARGTEAFF. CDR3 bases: TGTGCCAGTAGCATGGCCCGGGGTACTGAAGCTTTCTTT. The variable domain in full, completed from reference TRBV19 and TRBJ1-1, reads DGGITQSPKYLFRKEGQNVTLSCEQNLNHDAMYWYRQDPGQGLRLIYYSQIVNDFQKGDIAEGYSVSREKKESFPLTVTSAQKNPTAFYLCASSMARGTEAFFGQGTRLTVV.

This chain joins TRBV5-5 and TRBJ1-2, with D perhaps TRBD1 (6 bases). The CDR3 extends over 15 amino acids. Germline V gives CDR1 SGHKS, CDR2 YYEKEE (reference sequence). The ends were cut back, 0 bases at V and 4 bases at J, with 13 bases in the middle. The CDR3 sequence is CASSLDDRLGYGYTF. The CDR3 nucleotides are TGTGCCAGCAGCTTGGACGACAGGTTAGGCTATGGCTACACCTTC.